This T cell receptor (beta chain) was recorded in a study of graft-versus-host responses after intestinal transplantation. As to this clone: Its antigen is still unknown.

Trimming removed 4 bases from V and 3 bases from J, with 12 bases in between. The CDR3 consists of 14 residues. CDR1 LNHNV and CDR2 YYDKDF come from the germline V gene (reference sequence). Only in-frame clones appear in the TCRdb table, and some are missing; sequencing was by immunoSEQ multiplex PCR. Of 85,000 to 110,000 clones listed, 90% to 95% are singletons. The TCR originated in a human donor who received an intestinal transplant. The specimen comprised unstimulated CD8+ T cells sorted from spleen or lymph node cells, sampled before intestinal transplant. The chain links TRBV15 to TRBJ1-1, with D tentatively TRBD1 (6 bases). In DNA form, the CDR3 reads TGTGCCACCAGCAATAAGGGGGGTGACACTGAAGCTTTCTTT. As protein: CATSNKGGDTEAFF.